A single sample is the source of the 10 T cell receptor beta chains below, sequenced in a study of T cell responses to AZD1222 COVID-19 vaccine. Here immunoSEQ multiplex PCR was the method, and the copy in TCRdb shows in-frame clones only, minus some. Found here are 90,000 to 140,000 clones, roughly nine tenths of them singletons; the top ten hold roughly 45%. The source was peripheral blood, collected 28 days after the second AZD1222 dose. Source of these receptors: an adult who received the AZD1222 COVID-19 vaccine.

In nucleotides, the CDR3 is TGTGCCAGCAGCTACCTCAGGGGGGCCGCTGAAAAACTGTTTTTT. This codes for CASSYLRGAAEKLFF. This chain uses TRBV28 with TRBJ1-4, with 7 bases matching TRBD1. The CDR3 sequence is 15 residues long. Trimming at V came to 6 bases and at J to 7 bases, leaving 11 bases not matched to a gene. The germline CDR1 and CDR2 sequences are MDHEN and SYDVKM.

This sequence joins TRBV28 and TRBJ1-5; the match to TRBD1 covers 9 bases. Germline V gives CDR1 MDHEN, CDR2 SYDVKM. V lost 5 bases, J lost 1 base, and 3 bases stayed unmatched. The CDR3 is 15 residues long. This chain's CDR3 is CASSTGQGSNQPQHF. The CDR3, as DNA: TGTGCCAGCAGTACTGGACAGGGGAGCAATCAGCCCCAGCATTTT.

The table lists this clone with a count of one. The V call is TRBV10-3, the J call TRBJ2-7, with TRBD2 matching over 8 bases. CDR1 is ENHRY and CDR2 is SYGVKD in the germline V gene. CDR3 size: 13 residues. Trimming removed 7 bases from V and 5 bases from J; junction bases left unmatched: 7. This CDR3 reads CAINSGSTDEQYF. The CDR3, as DNA: TGTGCCATCAACAGCGGGAGCACGGACGAGCAGTACTTC.

This chain joins TRBV3-1 (or the pseudogene TRBV3-2) and TRBJ1-1, with 7 bases lining up with TRBD1. The CDR3 sequence is 14 residues long. In germline, CDR1 is LGHDT, CDR2 YNNKEL (reference sequence). Germline trimming cut 1 base from V and 11 bases from J; bases unmatched to any gene: 10. The CDR3 reads CASSQGASGTVAFF. In DNA form, the CDR3 reads TGTGCCAGCAGCCAAGGGGCCTCCGGGACAGTGGCTTTCTTT.

The chain has TRBV2 and TRBJ2-3; D is ambiguous. Trimming took off 6 bases at V and 4 bases at J, with 8 bases between the two ends. Germline loops: CDR1 SNHLY, CDR2 FYNNEI. This CDR3 comprises 12 residues. The CDR3 reads CASSPLADTQYF. CDR3 DNA sequence: TGTGCCAGCAGCCCCCTAGCAGATACGCAGTATTTT.

J is TRBJ1-1 and V is TRBV28, with 7 bases matching TRBD1. Trimming removed 4 bases from V and 4 bases from J; junction bases left unmatched: 9. The CDR3 consists of 15 residues. Germline CDR1 reads MDHEN; CDR2 reads SYDVKM. CDR3 region: CASSSRGRGPTEAFF. The CDR3 coding sequence is TGTGCCAGCAGTTCTCGAGGGAGGGGGCCCACTGAAGCTTTCTTT.

The V and J genes are TRBV7-2 and TRBJ2-7; D is unclear. Germline-derived CDR1 and CDR2 are SGHTA and FQGNSA. This CDR3 has 15 residues. V lost 5 bases and J 2 bases, leaving 16 bases between the germline ends. The CDR3: CASSPVGSTAYEQYF. The CDR3 DNA reads TGTGCCAGCAGCCCAGTCGGCAGTACCGCCTACGAGCAGTACTTC. Full variable domain (outside the CDR3, taken from reference TRBV7-2 and TRBJ2-7): GAGVSQSPSNKVTEKGKDVELRCDPISGHTALYWYRQSLGQGLEFLIYFQGNSAPDKSGLPSDRFSAERTGGSVSTLTIQRTQQEDSAVYLCASSPVGSTAYEQYFGPGTRLTVT.

This chain uses TRBV9 with TRBJ2-7; tentatively, D is TRBD2 (6 bases). Trimming left V 0 bases short and J 5 bases short, with 9 bases between. The CDR3 sequence is 13 residues long. Per the germline V gene, CDR1 is SGDLS and CDR2 is YYNGEE. This chain's CDR3 is CASSVAGGNEQYF. CDR3 sequence (DNA): TGTGCCAGCAGCGTAGCTGGAGGGAACGAGCAGTACTTC.

This chain joins TRBV27 and TRBJ2-1; 15 bases align to TRBD2. From germline, CDR1 is MNHEY and CDR2 SMNVEV (reference sequence). J lost 0 bases, V lost 5 bases, and 14 bases had no gene match. CDR3 length: 21 amino acids. The CDR3 spells CASSAPRKGLAGGFSYNEQFF. The CDR3 coding sequence is TGTGCCAGCAGTGCACCGCGGAAGGGACTAGCGGGGGGTTTCTCCTACAATGAGCAGTTCTTC.

The chain combines TRBV7-6 with TRBJ1-6; D uncertain. This CDR3 is 13 amino acids long. V was pared by 5 bases and J by 7 bases, with 9 bases between. Germline-derived CDR1 and CDR2 are SGHVS and FNYEAQ. CDR3: CASSKGANSPLHF. DNA of the CDR3: TGTGCCAGCAGCAAAGGCGCGAATTCACCCCTCCACTTT.